Below are 8 T cell receptor beta chains sequenced from a single sample in a study of chemoradiotherapy in HPV16-positive cancers. Method: immunoSEQ multiplex PCR; TCRdb's copy keeps in-frame clones and lacks some. The sample contains 25,000 to 40,000 clones, 86% of which appear only once. The sequencing used blood, collected from a patient who underwent chemoradiotherapy. These receptors originate from a human donor with HPV-associated anogenital cancer.

This clone was counted a few times. V gene TRBV4-3 combines with J gene TRBJ1-2; D gene unclear. V lost 0 bases to trimming and J lost 4 bases, with 15 bases between them. The CDR3 has 16 residues. Germline CDR1 LGHNA, CDR2 YSLEER. As DNA, the CDR3 is TGCGCCAGCAGCCAAGATCTCCCAGGACGGGCCTATGGCTACACCTTC. It yields the protein CASSQDLPGRAYGYTF.

There are a few counts of this clone. The rearrangement uses TRBV4-2 and TRBJ1-3; 7 positions match TRBD1. V shed 5 bases, J shed 6 bases, and the junction held 13 bases outside the gene matches. Germline V CDR1 and CDR2: LGHNA, YNFKEQ. There are 16 residues in the CDR3. This CDR3 is CASSSQTGIPLNTIYF. DNA of the CDR3: TGTGCCAGCAGCTCACAGACAGGGATCCCTTTAAACACCATATATTTT.

The chain couples TRBV6-4 to TRBJ1-1; D ambiguous. CDR1 and CDR2 (germline): MRHNA, SNTAGT. This CDR3 is built from 13 residues. The V end lost 0 bases, the J end lost 2 bases, and 4 bases lay between the germline ends. The CDR3 DNA reads TGTGCCAGCAGTGACTCGGACAACACTGAAGCTTTCTTT. Its translation is CASSDSDNTEAFF.

This chain joins TRBV7-9 and TRBJ2-1; D might be TRBD2 (7 bases). Looked up from germline, CDR1 is SEHNR and CDR2 is FQNEAQ (reference sequence). This CDR3 region has 13 residues. Trimming removed 5 bases from V and 9 bases from J, with 14 bases in between. The CDR3, as DNA: TGTGCCAGCAGCCTAGGGGGGGGATCTGAGCAGTTCTTC. This encodes CASSLGGGSEQFF.

With respect to this clone: One junction end does not reproduce the germline sequence, and a read error may be involved. The V and J genes are TRBV7-7 and TRBJ2-7, with 9 bases matching TRBD1. The CDR3 is 15 amino acids. From germline, CDR1 is SSHAT and CDR2 FNYEAQ (reference sequence). The CDR3 sequence: CASSLPGQGTREQYF. CDR3 nucleotides: TGTGCTAGCAGCTTGCCGGGACAGGGCACCCGCGAGCAGTACTTC.

The chain combines TRBV4-1 with TRBJ2-7, with D possibly being TRBD1 (7 bases). Germline V lookup: CDR1 MGHRA, CDR2 YSYEKL. The CDR3 has 15 amino acids. V lost 3 bases, J lost 2 bases, and 14 bases lay in between. CDR3 in amino acids: CASSHPQGGTYEQYF. The CDR3 DNA reads as TGCGCCAGCAGCCACCCCCAGGGGGGAACCTACGAGCAGTACTTC.

The genes are TRBV5-1 and TRBJ2-2; the D gene is possibly TRBD2 (6 bases). This CDR3 has 13 amino acids. The V end was cut by 7 bases, the J end by 4 bases, with 11 bases between. Per germline, CDR1 SGHRS and CDR2 YFSETQ. The CDR3 spells CASEEGTTGELFF. In nucleotides, the CDR3 is TGCGCCAGCGAGGAGGGAACCACCGGGGAGCTGTTTTTT.

This sequence joins TRBV4-2 and TRBJ2-3, with 14 positions matching TRBD2. With 4 bases clipped from V and 1 base from J, the junction kept 1 base outside the gene matches. CDR1 is LGHNA, CDR2 YNFKEQ, per germline. The CDR3 consists of 16 residues. The CDR3 reads CASSPTSGGGTDTQYF. The CDR3 nucleotides read TGTGCCAGCAGCCCGACTAGCGGGGGGGGCACAGATACGCAGTATTTT.